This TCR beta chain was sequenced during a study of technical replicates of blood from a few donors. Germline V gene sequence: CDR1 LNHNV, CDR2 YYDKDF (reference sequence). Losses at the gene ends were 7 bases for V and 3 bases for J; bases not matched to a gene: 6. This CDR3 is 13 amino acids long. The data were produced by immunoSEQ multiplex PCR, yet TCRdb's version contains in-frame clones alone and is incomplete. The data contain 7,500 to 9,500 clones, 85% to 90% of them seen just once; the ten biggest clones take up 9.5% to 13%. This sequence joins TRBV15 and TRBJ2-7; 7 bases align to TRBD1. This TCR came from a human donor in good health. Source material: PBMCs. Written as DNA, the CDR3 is TGTGCCACCATTGGACAGGAGCTCTACGAGCAGTACTTC. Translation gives CATIGQELYEQYF. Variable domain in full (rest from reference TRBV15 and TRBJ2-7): DAMVIQNPRYQVTQFGKPVTLSCSQTLNHNVMYWYQQKSSQAPKLLFHYYDKDFNNEADTPDNFQSRRPNTSFCFLDIRSPGLGDTAMYLCATIGQELYEQYFGPGTRLTVT.